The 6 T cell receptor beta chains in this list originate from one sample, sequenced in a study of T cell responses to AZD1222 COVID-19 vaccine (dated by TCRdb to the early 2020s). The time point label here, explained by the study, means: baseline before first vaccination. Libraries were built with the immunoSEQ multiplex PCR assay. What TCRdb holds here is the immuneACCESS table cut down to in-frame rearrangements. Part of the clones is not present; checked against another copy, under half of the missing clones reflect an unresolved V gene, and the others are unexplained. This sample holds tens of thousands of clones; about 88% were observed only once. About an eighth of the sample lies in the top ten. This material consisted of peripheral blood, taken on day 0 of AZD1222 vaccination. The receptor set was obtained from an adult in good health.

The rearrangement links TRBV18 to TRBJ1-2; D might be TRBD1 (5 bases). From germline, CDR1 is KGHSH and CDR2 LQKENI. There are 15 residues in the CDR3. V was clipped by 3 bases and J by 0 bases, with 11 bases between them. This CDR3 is CASSPGDSTNYGYTF. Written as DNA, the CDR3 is TGTGCCAGCTCACCCGGGGACTCCACTAACTATGGCTACACCTTC.

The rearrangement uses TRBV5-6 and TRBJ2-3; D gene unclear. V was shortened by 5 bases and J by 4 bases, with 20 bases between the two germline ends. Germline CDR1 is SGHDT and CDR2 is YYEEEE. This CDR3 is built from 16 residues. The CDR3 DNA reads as TGTGCCAGCAGTCCTCCCGCTAGTCACTACTCAGATACGCAGTATTTT. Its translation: CASSPPASHYSDTQYF. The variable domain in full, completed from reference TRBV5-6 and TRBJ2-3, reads DAGVTQSPTHLIKTRGQQVTLRCSPKSGHDTVSWYQQALGQGPQFIFQYYEEEERQRGNFPDRFSGHQFPNYSSELNVNALLLGDSALYLCASSPPASHYSDTQYFGPGTRLTVL.

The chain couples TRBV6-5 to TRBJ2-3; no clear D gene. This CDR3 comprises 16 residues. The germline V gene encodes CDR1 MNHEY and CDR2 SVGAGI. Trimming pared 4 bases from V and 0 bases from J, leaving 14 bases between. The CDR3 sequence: CASSSSPGPSTDTQYF. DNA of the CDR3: TGTGCCAGCAGTTCATCCCCAGGTCCGAGCACAGATACGCAGTATTTT.

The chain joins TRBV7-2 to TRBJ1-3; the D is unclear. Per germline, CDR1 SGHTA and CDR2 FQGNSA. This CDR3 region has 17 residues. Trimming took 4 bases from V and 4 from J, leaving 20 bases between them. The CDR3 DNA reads TGTGCCAGCAGCTCCACCCCCCACCTCTTATCCGGAAACACCATATATTTT. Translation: CASSSTPHLLSGNTIYF.

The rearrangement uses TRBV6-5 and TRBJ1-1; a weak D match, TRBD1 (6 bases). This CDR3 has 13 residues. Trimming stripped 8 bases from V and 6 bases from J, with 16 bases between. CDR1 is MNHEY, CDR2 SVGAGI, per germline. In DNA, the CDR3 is TGTGCCAGCGGACAGACCTTGGGATCTGAAGCTTTCTTT. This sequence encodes CASGQTLGSEAFF.

CDR3 loop: CASSLEWGPRGEQYF. The CDR3 bases are TGCGCCAGCAGCTTGGAGTGGGGGCCTCGAGGCGAGCAGTACTTC. The V gene is TRBV5-1, the J gene TRBJ2-7; D might be TRBD1 (6 bases). CDR3 length equals 15 residues. With 0 bases removed from V and 6 bases from J, the gap between germline ends came to 16 bases. The germline V gene encodes CDR1 SGHRS and CDR2 YFSETQ.